This T cell receptor (beta chain) was captured in a study of OX40 agonist ivuxolimab in advanced cancers. A note on the overall study: The costimulatory receptor OX40 (CD134) was targeted by ivuxolimab, a fully human IgG2 agonistic monoclonal antibody. Intravenous ivuxolimab was administered to patients every 2 weeks at six dose levels: 0.01, 0.1, 0.3, 1.5, 3 and 10 mg/kg. Among the approximately 50 dose-escalation patients, about 20 had hepatocellular carcinoma, approximately 15 melanoma, 9 renal cell carcinoma and 9 head and neck cancer. The dose-escalation cohort was roughly 83% male with a mean age of about 58 years, ranging from roughly 23 to 79. Prior anti-PD-1, anti-PD-L1 or anti-CTLA-4 therapy was permitted, and checkpoint inhibitors had been received by less than 45% of dose-escalation patients. Partial responses occurred in three dose-escalation patients: two with cutaneous melanoma and one with hepatocellular carcinoma. Peripheral TCRbeta sequencing was intended to test whether TCR sequence diversity was altered and clonal T-cell expansion was caused by ivuxolimab. The paper reports the monotherapy dose-escalation portion (N ≈ 50 patients) of the phase I ivuxolimab trial. The paper as a whole reports these results and caveats: After ivuxolimab, more expanded clones were found on average in CD8+ T cells than in CD4+ T cells. In partial responders in the 0.1-3.0 mg/kg groups, normalized peripheral clonal expansion was found to be among the lowest, especially among CD8+ T cells. Antigen specificity was not determined for the clonally expanded peripheral T cells. At doses of 0.1 to 3.0 mg/kg, clonal expansion of both CD4+ and CD8+ T cells in blood was seen between baseline and week 6. Low levels of normalized T-cell clonal expansion were also seen in some patients who did not respond.

The trial excluded patients who had a history of autoimmune disease or who were on systemic immunosuppression. Peripheral blood for TCR sequencing was drawn from every dose cohort at baseline, at cycle 4 day 1 and at cycle 7 day 1. Samples were obtained from an open-label, multicenter, first-in-human phase I dose-escalation trial of ivuxolimab. Adults with locally advanced or metastatic melanoma, renal cell, hepatocellular, or head and neck squamous cell carcinoma were enrolled in the trial. Before TCR sequencing, CD4+ T cells and CD8+ T cells from peripheral blood were sorted into separate populations. Genomic DNA was isolated from the sorted cells so that the TCRbeta CDR3 region could be sequenced. The immunoSEQ Assay was used for sequencing of TCRbeta CDR3 regions. TCRdb obtained this table from immuneACCESS and retained in-frame rearrangements with V and J assigned. These tables miss some clones; where compared with another copy, unresolved V genes account for less than half of the shortfall, and the remainder is unexplained. In this sample the table shows tens of thousands of clones, approximately 90% of which occur a single time. Of the sample, about 1.9% falls within the top ten clones.

Relative to germline, V is 3 bases shorter and J is 3 bases shorter, with 12 bases between their ends. The germline V gene yields SGHDT for CDR1 and YYEEEE for CDR2. Counted from cysteine to phenylalanine, this CDR3 has 14 amino acids. Just the 42-base CDR3 DNA is kept, in frame starting at base 1. With respect to this clone: Its antigen is currently not known. No base quality information exists; no much larger clone differs at one position.

The source material was CD4+ or CD8+ T cells sorted from blood, sampled in a trial of the OX40 agonist ivuxolimab. The rearrangement joined TRBV5-6 to TRBJ1-2; TRBD1 could be the D gene, as 5 bases match. The sequence derives from an adult with an advanced solid tumor such as melanoma, head and neck, liver or kidney cancer. The CDR3 sequence is CASSWGTADYGYTF. The bases are TGTGCCAGCAGCTGGGGGACTGCTGACTATGGCTACACCTTC. The full variable domain, completed from the reference TRBV5-6 and TRBJ1-2 proteins outside the CDR3, reads DAGVTQSPTHLIKTRGQQVTLRCSPKSGHDTVSWYQQALGQGPQFIFQYYEEEERQRGNFPDRFSGHQFPNYSSELNVNALLLGDSALYLCASSWGTADYGYTFGSGTRLTVV.